This T cell receptor (beta chain) was sequenced for a study of T cell responses to AZD1222 COVID-19 vaccine. Method: immunoSEQ multiplex PCR; TCRdb's copy keeps in-frame clones and lacks some. The sample consists of tens of thousands of clones, less than 90% of them appearing once. General study points: Spike-spanning, vaccine-associated CD4 TCRs were dominant at 160-218 and 743-854.

Between the trimmed V and J ends, which lost 6 bases and 5 bases, there was a span of 9 bases. The length of the CDR3 is 12 residues. The germline V gene encodes CDR1 SGHTS and CDR2 YDEGEE. Note on this clone: The target antigen is unknown.

Sequenced material: peripheral blood, taken 28 days after the second AZD1222 dose. This sequence joins TRBV5-8 and TRBJ1-5, with D perhaps matching TRBD1 (5 bases). This sequence originates from an adult who received the AZD1222 COVID-19 vaccine. CDR3 residues: CASTQGDQPQHF. CDR3 in DNA: TGTGCCAGCACTCAAGGGGATCAGCCCCAGCATTTT.